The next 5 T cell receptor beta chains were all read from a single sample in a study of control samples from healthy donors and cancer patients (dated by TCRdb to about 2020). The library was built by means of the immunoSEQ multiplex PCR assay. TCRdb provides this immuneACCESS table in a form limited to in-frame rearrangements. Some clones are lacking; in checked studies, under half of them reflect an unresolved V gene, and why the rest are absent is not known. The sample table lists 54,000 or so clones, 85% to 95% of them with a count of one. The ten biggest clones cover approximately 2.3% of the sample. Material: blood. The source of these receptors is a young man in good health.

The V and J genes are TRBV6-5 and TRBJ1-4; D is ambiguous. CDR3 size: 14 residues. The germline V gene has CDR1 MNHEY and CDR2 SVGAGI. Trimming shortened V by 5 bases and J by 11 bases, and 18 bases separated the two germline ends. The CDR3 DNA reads TGTGCCAGCAGTCAGAACCCCCTGACGAGGAAACTGTTTTTT. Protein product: CASSQNPLTRKLFF.

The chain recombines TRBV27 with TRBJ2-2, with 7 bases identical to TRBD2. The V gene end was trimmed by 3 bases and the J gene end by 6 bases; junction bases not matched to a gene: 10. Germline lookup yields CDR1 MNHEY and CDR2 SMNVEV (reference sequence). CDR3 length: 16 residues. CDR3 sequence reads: CASSFVAGSGAGELFF. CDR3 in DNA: TGTGCCAGCAGTTTCGTAGCGGGTTCTGGGGCCGGGGAGCTGTTTTTT.

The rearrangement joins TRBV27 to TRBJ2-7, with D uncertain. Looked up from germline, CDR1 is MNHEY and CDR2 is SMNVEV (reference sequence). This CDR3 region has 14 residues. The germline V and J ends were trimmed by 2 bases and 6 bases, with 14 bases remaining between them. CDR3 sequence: CASSLRATSPEQYF. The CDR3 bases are TGTGCCAGCAGTTTAAGAGCCACCTCACCCGAGCAGTACTTC.

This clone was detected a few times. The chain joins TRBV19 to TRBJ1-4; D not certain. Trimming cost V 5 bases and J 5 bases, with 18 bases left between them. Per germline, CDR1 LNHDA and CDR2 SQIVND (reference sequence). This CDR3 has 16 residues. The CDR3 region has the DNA TGTGCCAGTAGTCGGACTGCCCCAGCCAAAAATGAAAAACTGTTTTTT. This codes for CASSRTAPAKNEKLFF.

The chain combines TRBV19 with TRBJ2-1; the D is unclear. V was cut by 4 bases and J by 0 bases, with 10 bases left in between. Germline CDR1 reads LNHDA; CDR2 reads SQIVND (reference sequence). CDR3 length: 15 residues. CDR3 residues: CASSTMRSSYNEQFF. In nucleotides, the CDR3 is TGTGCCAGTAGTACGATGAGAAGCTCCTACAATGAGCAGTTCTTC.